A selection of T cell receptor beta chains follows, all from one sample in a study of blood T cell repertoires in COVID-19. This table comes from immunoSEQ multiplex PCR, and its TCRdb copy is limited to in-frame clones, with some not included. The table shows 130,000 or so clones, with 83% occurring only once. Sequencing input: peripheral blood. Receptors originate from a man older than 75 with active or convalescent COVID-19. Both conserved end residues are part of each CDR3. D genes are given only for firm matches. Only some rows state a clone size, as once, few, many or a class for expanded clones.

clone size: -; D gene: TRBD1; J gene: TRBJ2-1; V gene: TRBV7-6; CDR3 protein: CASSMTGGYENEQFF; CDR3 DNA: TGTGCCAGCAGCATGACAGGGGGCTATGAGAATGAGCAGTTCTTC
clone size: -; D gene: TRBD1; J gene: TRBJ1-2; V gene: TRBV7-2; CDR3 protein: CASSLGRYGGQGGNGYTF; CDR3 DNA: TGTGCCAGCAGCCTAGGTCGATATGGGGGACAGGGCGGGAATGGCTACACCTTC
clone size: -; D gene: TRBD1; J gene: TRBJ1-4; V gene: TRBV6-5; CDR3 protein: CASSYGQGPNEKLFF; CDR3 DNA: TGTGCCAGCAGTTATGGACAGGGGCCTAATGAAAAACTGTTTTTT
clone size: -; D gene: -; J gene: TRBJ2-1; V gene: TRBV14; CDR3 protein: CASSVPGRGALSNEQFF; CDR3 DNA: TGTGCCAGCAGCGTCCCGGGCAGGGGGGCTCTCAGCAATGAGCAGTTCTTC
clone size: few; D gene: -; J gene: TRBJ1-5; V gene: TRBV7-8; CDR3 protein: CASSPRVGNQPQHF; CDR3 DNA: TGTGCCAGCAGCCCCCGGGTGGGCAATCAGCCCCAGCATTTT
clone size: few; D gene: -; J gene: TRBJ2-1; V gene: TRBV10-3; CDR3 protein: CAISGPGTYNEQFF; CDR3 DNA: TGTGCCATCAGTGGGCCAGGGACCTACAATGAGCAGTTCTTC
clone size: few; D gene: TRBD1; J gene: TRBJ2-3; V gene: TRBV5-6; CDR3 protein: CASTQDRGHSTQYF; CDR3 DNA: TGTGCCAGCACCCAGGACAGGGGGCATAGTACGCAGTATTTT
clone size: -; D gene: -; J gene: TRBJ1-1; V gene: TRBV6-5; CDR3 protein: CASSYAMGAVTEAFF; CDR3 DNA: TGTGCCAGCAGTTACGCTATGGGGGCAGTTACTGAAGCTTTCTTT
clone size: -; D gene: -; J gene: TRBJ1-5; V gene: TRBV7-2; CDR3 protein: CASSFRSGGQPQHF; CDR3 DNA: TGTGCCAGCAGCTTCAGATCCGGGGGGCAGCCCCAGCATTTT
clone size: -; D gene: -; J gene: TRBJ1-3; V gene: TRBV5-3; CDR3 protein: CARSVRVAGNTIYF; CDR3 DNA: TGTGCCAGAAGCGTCAGGGTGGCAGGAAACACCATATATTTT
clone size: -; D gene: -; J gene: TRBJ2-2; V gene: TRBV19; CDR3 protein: CASSRAGMTGELFF; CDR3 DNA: TGTGCCAGTAGTAGAGCAGGGATGACCGGGGAGCTGTTTTTT
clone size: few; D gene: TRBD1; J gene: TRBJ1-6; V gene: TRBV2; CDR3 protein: CASEGVTGGKNSPLHF; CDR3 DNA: TGTGCCAGCGAGGGCGTCACAGGGGGGAAAAATTCACCCCTCCACTTT
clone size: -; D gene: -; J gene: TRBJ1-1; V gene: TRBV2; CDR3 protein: CASSGVLNTEAFF; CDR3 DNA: TGTGCCAGCAGTGGAGTCCTGAACACTGAAGCTTTCTTT
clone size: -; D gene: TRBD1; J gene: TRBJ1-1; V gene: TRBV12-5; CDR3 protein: CASGLGEWMTGEARTFF; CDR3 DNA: TGTGCTAGTGGTTTGGGGGAATGGATGACAGGGGAGGCGAGGACTTTCTTT
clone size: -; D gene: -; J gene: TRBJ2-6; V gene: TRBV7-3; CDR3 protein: CASMQGSGANVLTF; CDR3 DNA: TGTGCCAGCATGCAGGGCTCTGGGGCCAACGTCCTGACTTTC